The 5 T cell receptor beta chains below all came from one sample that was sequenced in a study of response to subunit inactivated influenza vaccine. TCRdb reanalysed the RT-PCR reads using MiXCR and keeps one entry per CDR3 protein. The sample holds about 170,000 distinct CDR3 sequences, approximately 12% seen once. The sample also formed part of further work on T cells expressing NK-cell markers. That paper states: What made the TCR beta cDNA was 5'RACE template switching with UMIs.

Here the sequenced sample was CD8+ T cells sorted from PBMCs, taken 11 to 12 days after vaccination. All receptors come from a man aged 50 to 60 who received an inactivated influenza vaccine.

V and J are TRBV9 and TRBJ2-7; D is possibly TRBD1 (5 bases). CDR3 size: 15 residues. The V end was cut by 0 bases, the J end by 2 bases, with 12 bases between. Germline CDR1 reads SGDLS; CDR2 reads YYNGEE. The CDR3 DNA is TGTGCCAGCAGCGTAGGGTCAGGGTTAACCTACGAGCAGTACTTC. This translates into CASSVGSGLTYEQYF.

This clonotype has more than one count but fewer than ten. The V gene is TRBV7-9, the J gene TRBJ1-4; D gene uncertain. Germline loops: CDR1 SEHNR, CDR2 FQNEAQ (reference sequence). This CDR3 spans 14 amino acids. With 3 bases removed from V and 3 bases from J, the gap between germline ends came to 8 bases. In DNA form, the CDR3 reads TGTGCCAGCAGCTTCTCCCAGCCTAATGAAAAACTGTTTTTT. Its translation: CASSFSQPNEKLFF.

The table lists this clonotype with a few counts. The CDR3 is CASGDPRIEQYF. CDR3 in DNA: TGTGCCAGCGGGGACCCTCGGATCGAGCAGTACTTC. The chain employs TRBV7-9 and TRBJ2-7; D tentatively fits TRBD1 or TRBD2 (5 bases each). The CDR3 contains 12 residues. Germline V lookup: CDR1 SEHNR, CDR2 FQNEAQ (reference sequence). Deletions cut 8 bases from V and 6 bases from J, with 14 bases between.

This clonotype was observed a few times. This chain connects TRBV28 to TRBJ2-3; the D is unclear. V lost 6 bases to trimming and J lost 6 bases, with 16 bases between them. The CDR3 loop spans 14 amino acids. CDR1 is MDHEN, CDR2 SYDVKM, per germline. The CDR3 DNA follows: TGTGCCAGCAGAACTTCCCCTATCTTTGATACGCAGTATTTT. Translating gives CASRTSPIFDTQYF.

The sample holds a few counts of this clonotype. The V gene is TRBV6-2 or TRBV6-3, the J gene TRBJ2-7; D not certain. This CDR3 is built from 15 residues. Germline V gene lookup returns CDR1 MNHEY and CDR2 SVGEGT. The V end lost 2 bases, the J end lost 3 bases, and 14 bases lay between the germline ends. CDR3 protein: CASSYALPVYYEQYF. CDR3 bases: TGTGCCAGCAGTTACGCTCTGCCAGTCTACTACGAGCAGTACTTC.